Here is one T cell receptor beta chain with its context. This same CDR3 is encoded by further DNA sequences in the sample. The germline V and J ends were trimmed by 5 bases and 2 bases, with 9 bases remaining between them. The CDR3 is 13 residues long. CDR1 and CDR2 from the germline V gene are MNHEY and SMNVEV (reference sequence). The data stem from a study of blood T cell repertoires in COVID-19. Study summary: From T cells, B-cell-depleted T cells, or PBMCs came the material, which was cDNA or gDNA.

Under the authors' procedure: Amplified reference gene primers provided the basis for estimating nucleated cell counts. The data were produced by immunoSEQ multiplex PCR, yet TCRdb's version contains in-frame clones alone and is incomplete. The DNA gave D and trimming, while V, J and clone size come from that table. This table holds roughly 200,000 clones, roughly three quarters found once. Sequencing was done on a sample of peripheral blood. The chain employs TRBV27 and TRBJ1-1; D unresolved. The clonotype originates from a woman between 40 and 50 years old with COVID-19, enrolled during active disease. Here the CDR3 reads CASSHGENTEAFF. The CDR3 DNA reads as TGTGCCAGCAGTCACGGGGAAAACACTGAAGCTTTCTTT.